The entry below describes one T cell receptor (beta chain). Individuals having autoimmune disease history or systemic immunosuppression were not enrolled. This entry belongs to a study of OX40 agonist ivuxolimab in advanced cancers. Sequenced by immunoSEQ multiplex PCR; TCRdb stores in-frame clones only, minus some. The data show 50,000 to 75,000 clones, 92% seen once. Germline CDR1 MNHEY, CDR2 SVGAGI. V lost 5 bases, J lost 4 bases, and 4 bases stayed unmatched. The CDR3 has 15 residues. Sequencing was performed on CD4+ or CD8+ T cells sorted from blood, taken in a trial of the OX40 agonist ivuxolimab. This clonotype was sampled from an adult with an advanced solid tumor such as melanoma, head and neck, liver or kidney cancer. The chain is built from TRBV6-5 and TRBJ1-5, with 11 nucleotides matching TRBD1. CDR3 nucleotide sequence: TGTGCCAGCAGTGGACAGGGGGCGAAGAATCAGCCCCAGCATTTT. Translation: CASSGQGAKNQPQHF.